Each of the 15 T cell receptor beta chains below was sequenced from the same sample in a study of naive and memory T cell subsets. Study conclusions and caveats: Naive repertoires, especially CD8, held a few larger clonotypes, possibly memory cells re-expressing CD45RA.

For these TCRs, the target antigens are not known. The beta constant-region primer was an equimolar mix of two oligonucleotides covering TRBC1 and TRBC2. Ligated cDNA was amplified by four rounds of PCR with nested alpha and beta constant-region primers and SP2. TCRdb re-analysed the UMI-ligation and nested PCR reads in MiXCR, keeping a single row per CDR3 protein. Of about 100,000 distinct CDR3 sequences in the sample, roughly 14% were seen once. The sequenced sample consisted of naive CD8+ T cells from blood. These receptors all come from a human donor in good health.

This clonotype appeared a few times. CDR3 loop: CSVAGGSGNTIYF. CDR3 nucleotide sequence: TGCAGCGTTGCTGGGGGATCTGGAAACACCATATATTTT. The rearrangement joins TRBV29-1 to TRBJ1-3, with a tentative D call TRBD1 (5 bases). CDR1 is SQVTM and CDR2 is ANQGSEA in the germline V gene. The CDR3 extends over 13 amino acids. V lost 4 bases and J lost 1, with 8 bases in between. Together with reference TRBV29-1 and TRBJ1-3, the CDR3 gives the full variable domain: SAVISQKPSRDICQRGTSLTIQCQVDSQVTMMFWYRQQPGQSLTLIATANQGSEATYESGFVIDKFPISRPNLTFSTLTVSNMSPEDSSIYLCSVAGGSGNTIYFGEGSWLTVV.

Here the CDR3 DNA reads TGCGCCAGCAGCCCGGCTAGCGGGCCCGCCTACGAGCAGTACTTC. Its protein product is CASSPASGPAYEQYF. The chain recombines TRBV4-3 with TRBJ2-7; 8 bases agree with TRBD2. With V trimmed by 4 bases and J by 2 bases, 7 bases remained unmatched. The CDR3 is made up of 15 amino acids. The germline CDR1 and CDR2 sequences are LGHNA and YSLEER.

This clonotype was observed a few times. A junction end diverges from the germline sequence, so it may reflect a read error. V and J are TRBV14 and TRBJ2-5; D gene uncertain. The length of the CDR3 is 16 residues. Germline-derived CDR1 and CDR2 are SGHDN and FVKESK. CDR3 protein: CASSQGGGFVQETQYF. The CDR3 DNA follows: TGTGCCAGCAGTCAAGGCGGCGGTTTTGTCCAAGAGACCCAGTACTTC.

This chain uses TRBV6-2 or TRBV6-3 with TRBJ1-2; TRBD1 matches 9 bases. This CDR3 has 13 amino acids. Looked up from germline, CDR1 is MNHEY and CDR2 is SVGEGT. J lost 7 bases, V lost 7 bases, and 7 bases had no gene match. The DNA for the CDR3 is TGTGCCAGCAACACCGGGACAGGGAGTGGCTACACCTTC. Translated: CASNTGTGSGYTF.

This clonotype has only a few counts. The rearrangement joins TRBV19 to TRBJ2-2; a possible D gene is TRBD2 (6 bases). From germline, CDR1 is LNHDA and CDR2 SQIVND (reference sequence). The CDR3 is 14 residues long. V lost 8 bases to trimming and J lost 7 bases, with 17 bases between them. This chain's CDR3 is CASGGFGGIGELFF. The DNA of the CDR3 is TGTGCCAGTGGGGGATTTGGGGGGATCGGGGAGCTGTTTTTT.

This clonotype was detected ten times or more. The chain uses TRBV4-1 and TRBJ2-7, with D perhaps matching TRBD2 (7 bases). The CDR3 sequence is 15 residues long. CDR1 is MGHRA and CDR2 is YSYEKL in the germline V gene. V gave up 1 base and J gave up 4 bases, with 14 bases separating them. DNA for the CDR3: TGCGCCAGCAGCCAAGCACAAGGGGGGGCATACGAGCAGTACTTC. It translates to CASSQAQGGAYEQYF.

This clonotype was seen a few times. The chain links TRBV12-3 or TRBV12-4 to TRBJ2-3, with D perhaps given as TRBD1 or TRBD2 (6 bases each). Trimming shortened V by 1 base and J by 0 bases, and 11 bases separated the two germline ends. The CDR3 sequence is 16 residues long. CDR3: CASSLERGLSTDTQYF. CDR3 sequence (DNA): TGTGCCAGCAGTTTAGAACGGGGGCTTAGCACAGATACGCAGTATTTT.

The CDR3 protein is CASTRGGGEDTEAFF. The CDR3 DNA is TGTGCCAGCACCCGGGGGGGAGGGGAGGACACTGAAGCTTTCTTT. This chain connects TRBV6-6 to TRBJ1-1; weak D call: TRBD1 (5 bases). CDR1 and CDR2 (germline): MNHNY, SVGAGI (reference sequence). The CDR3 contains 15 residues. Trimming removed 7 bases at V and 3 bases at J, with 18 bases between.

The gene calls are TRBV25-1 and TRBJ1-2; D is ambiguous. Germline V gives CDR1 MGHDK, CDR2 SYGVNS. Trimming took 0 bases from V and 3 from J, leaving 2 bases between them. This CDR3 is 12 amino acids long. Here the CDR3 reads CASSEYYYGYTF. The CDR3 region has the DNA TGTGCCAGCAGTGAATATTACTATGGCTACACCTTC.

The chain has TRBV24-1 and TRBJ2-2, with 8 bases matching TRBD2. Germline-derived CDR1 and CDR2 are KGHDR and SFDVKD. V lost 4 bases to trimming and J lost 0 bases; unmatched junction nucleotides: 3. The CDR3 runs to 16 residues. The CDR3 region has the DNA TGTGCCACCAGTGAGGGACTAGGACCGAACACCGGGGAGCTGTTTTTT. Its translation is CATSEGLGPNTGELFF.

Many counts were recorded for this clonotype. V gene TRBV7-9 combines with J gene TRBJ2-7; a possible D gene is TRBD1 (6 bases). The V gene lost 10 bases and the J gene lost 4 bases, with 23 bases spanning the gap. CDR3 length equals 15 residues. Germline V lookup: CDR1 SEHNR, CDR2 FQNEAQ (reference sequence). CDR3: CAIRSDTGSRYEQYF. CDR3 DNA: TGTGCCATCCGATCCGACACAGGGTCTAGGTACGAGCAGTACTTC.

The table lists this clonotype with a few counts. The chain uses TRBV2 and TRBJ1-2; no clear D gene. The CDR3 is 13 amino acids. CDR1 is SNHLY, CDR2 FYNNEI, per germline. The ends were cut back, 1 base at V and 6 bases at J, with 9 bases in the middle. CDR3 sequence reads: CASSEGAGDGYTF. For the CDR3, the DNA is TGTGCCAGCAGTGAAGGGGCAGGCGATGGCTACACCTTC.

This clonotype was counted a few times. The genes are TRBV19 and TRBJ2-7; a weak D match, TRBD1 (6 bases). Germline CDR1 is LNHDA and CDR2 is SQIVND (reference sequence). The V end was cut by 8 bases, the J end by 3 bases, with 14 bases between. The CDR3 covers 13 residues. CDR3 sequence (DNA): TGTGCCAGTGGGGGTCAGGGGAGCTACGAGCAGTACTTC. Protein sequence: CASGGQGSYEQYF.

This clonotype was recorded a few times. The V and J genes are TRBV9 and TRBJ2-1; D is possibly TRBD1 or TRBD2 (5 bases each). The V gene lost 4 bases and the J gene lost 8 bases, with 22 bases spanning the gap. Per the germline V gene, CDR1 is SGDLS and CDR2 is YYNGEE. This CDR3 region has 16 residues. CDR3 sequence reads: CASSTSGTESLDEQFF. DNA of the CDR3: TGTGCCAGCAGCACTTCCGGGACCGAGTCCCTTGATGAGCAGTTCTTC. Variable domain in full (rest from reference TRBV9 and TRBJ2-1): DSGVTQTPKHLITATGQRVTLRCSPRSGDLSVYWYQQSLDQGLQFLIQYYNGEERAKGNILERFSAQQFPDLHSELNLSSLELGDSALYFCASSTSGTESLDEQFFGPGTRLTVL.

This clonotype was picked up a small number of times. The chain links TRBV2 to TRBJ2-4, with 15 bases fitting TRBD2. V was clipped by 6 bases and J by 13 bases; unmatched bases: 10. The CDR3 extends over 15 amino acids. Per the germline V gene, CDR1 is SNHLY and CDR2 is FYNNEI. This CDR3 is CASSAAGTSGRTQYF. CDR3 nucleotides: TGTGCCAGCAGCGCCGCCGGGACTAGCGGGAGGACACAGTACTTC.